This entry lists 2 T cell receptor beta chains sequenced from one sample in a study of T-cell memory formation after mild COVID-19 (dated by TCRdb to the early 2020s). The library came from 5' RACE. Sequenced using an Illumina NovaSeq 6000. TCRdb's own reprocessing of the public reads used fastp at Q25 and MiXCR and kept productive beta chains. Duplicate CDR3 protein sequences are folded into a single record with the most common DNA and genes. The sample records fewer than 250,000 distinct CDR3 sequences, 15% of which are singletons. Under 2.5% of the sample is taken by the ten largest. Sequenced input: PBMCs or a T cell subset sorted from them (not recorded which). These receptor sequences come from an adult woman who had mild COVID-19 (a few samples of this study predate the infection). The sample titles of this study are shuffled in the database, so cell type and time point are left out; the donor was told from shared clones.

This clonotype was seen only a few times. The chain has TRBV20-1 and TRBJ2-5; the D is unclear. Germline V gene lookup returns CDR1 DFQATT and CDR2 SNEGSKA (reference sequence). The CDR3 consists of 11 residues. V gave up 0 bases and J gave up 5 bases, with 4 bases separating them. CDR3: CSAREGETQYF. CDR3 in DNA: TGCAGTGCTAGAGAGGGGGAGACCCAGTACTTC.

The chain couples TRBV5-1 to TRBJ1-1, with D unresolved. The germline V gene has CDR1 SGHRS and CDR2 YFSETQ. V was trimmed by 1 base and J by 0 bases, leaving 10 bases between them. The CDR3 extends over 15 amino acids. The CDR3 here is CASSLYSEMNTEAFF. The CDR3 bases are TGCGCCAGCAGCTTGTATTCAGAGATGAACACTGAAGCTTTCTTT.